The clone carrying this T cell receptor (beta chain) has only one observation. Its matching antigen is unknown. This sample was taken from a study of memory CD4+ T cells and cytomegalovirus serostatus. Findings and limits, study-wide: Each of approximately 61 CMV-associated TCRbeta sequences occurred in one to five individuals.

Single viable CD3+CD4+CD8-CD45RO+ cells were sorted as the memory CD4+ T cells. Serostatus was set by detecting CMV pp150, pp28, p38, p52 IgG. There are 15 residues in the CDR3. Losses at the gene ends were 4 bases for V and 4 bases for J; bases not matched to a gene: 10. Germline-derived CDR1 and CDR2 are SGHRS and YFSETQ. Original analysis: After removing out-of-frame reads, around 2,000,000 distinct TCRbeta sequences remained. Clones were sequenced by immunoSEQ multiplex PCR, and TCRdb holds only the in-frame ones, with some missing. The V and J calls and clone size are taken from that table; D and trimming were inferred from the DNA. The sample yields approximately 92,000 clones, about 80% seen once.

The sequenced material came from memory CD4+ T cells from blood. This chain connects TRBV5-1 to TRBJ2-7; 8 bases line up with TRBD1. The sequence was collected from an adult in good health and CMV-seropositive. The CDR3 region has the DNA TGCGCCAGCAGCAGGGACAGGCCGGAGGCGTACGAGCAGTACTTC. Translation: CASSRDRPEAYEQYF.